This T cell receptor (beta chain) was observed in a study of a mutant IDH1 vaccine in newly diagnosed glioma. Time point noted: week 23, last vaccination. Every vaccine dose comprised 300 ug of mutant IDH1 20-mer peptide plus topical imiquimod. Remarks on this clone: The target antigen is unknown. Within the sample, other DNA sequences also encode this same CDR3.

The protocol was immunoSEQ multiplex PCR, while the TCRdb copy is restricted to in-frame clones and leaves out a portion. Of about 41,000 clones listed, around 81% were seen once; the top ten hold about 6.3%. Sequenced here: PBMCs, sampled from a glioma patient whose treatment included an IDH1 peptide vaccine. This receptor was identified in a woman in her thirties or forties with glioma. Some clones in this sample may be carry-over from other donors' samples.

CDR3 DNA sequence: TGTGCCAGCAGCTTATCGACCTTGCCAGAGTCACCCCTCCACTTT. This translates into CASSLSTLPESPLHF. The chain combines TRBV7-2 with TRBJ1-6; D gene unclear. Deletions cut 2 bases from V and 10 bases from J, with 15 bases between. This CDR3 region has 15 residues. Per germline, CDR1 SGHTA and CDR2 FQGNSA. Supplemented by reference TRBV7-2 and TRBJ1-6, the full variable domain reads GAGVSQSPSNKVTEKGKDVELRCDPISGHTALYWYRQSLGQGLEFLIYFQGNSAPDKSGLPSDRFSAERTGGSVSTLTIQRTQQEDSAVYLCASSLSTLPESPLHFGNGTRLTVT.